This T cell receptor beta chain was obtained from a study of blood T cells in healthy people across ages. The germline V gene has CDR1 MNHNY and CDR2 SVGAGI (reference sequence). CDR3 size: 13 residues. V shed 6 bases and J 6 bases; nucleotides not matched to a gene: 7. A second roughly 6 to 11 cycle PCR used barcoded and J-beta primers. Every sample returned 3 million or more CDR3-containing paired-end reads. TCRdb re-analysed the 5' RACE reads in MiXCR, keeping a single row per CDR3 protein. In the table there are about 900,000 distinct CDR3 sequences, around 46% of which are singletons. As for this clonotype: Its antigen is not identified.

The study, taken as a whole, reports: A conclusive naive versus antigen-experienced comparison was prevented by the unsorted PBMCs.

The gene calls are TRBV6-6 and TRBJ2-7, with 8 bases aligning to TRBD2. Input material: blood. This TCR was recovered from a young man in good health. The chain's CDR3 is CASSETSEREQYF. CDR3 nucleotides: TGTGCCAGCAGCGAGACTAGCGAACGCGAGCAGTACTTC.